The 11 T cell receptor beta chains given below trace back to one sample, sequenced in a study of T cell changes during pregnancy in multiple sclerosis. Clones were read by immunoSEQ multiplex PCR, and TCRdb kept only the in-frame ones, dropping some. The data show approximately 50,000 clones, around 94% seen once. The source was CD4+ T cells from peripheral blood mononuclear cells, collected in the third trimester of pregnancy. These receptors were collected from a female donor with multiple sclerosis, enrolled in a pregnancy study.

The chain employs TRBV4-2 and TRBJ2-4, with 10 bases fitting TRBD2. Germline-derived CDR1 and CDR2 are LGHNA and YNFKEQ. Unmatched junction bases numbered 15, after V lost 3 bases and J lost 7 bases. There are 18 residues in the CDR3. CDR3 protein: CASSQETSGSSMRNIQYF. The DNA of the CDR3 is TGTGCCAGCAGCCAGGAGACTAGCGGGTCTTCTATGAGGAACATTCAGTACTTC.

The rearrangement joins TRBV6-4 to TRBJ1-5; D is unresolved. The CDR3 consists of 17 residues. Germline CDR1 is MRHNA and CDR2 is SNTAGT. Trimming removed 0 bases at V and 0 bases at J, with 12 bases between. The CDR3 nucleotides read TGTGCCAGCAGTGACTCCCGCCGGGATTTTAGCAATCAGCCCCAGCATTTT. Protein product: CASSDSRRDFSNQPQHF.

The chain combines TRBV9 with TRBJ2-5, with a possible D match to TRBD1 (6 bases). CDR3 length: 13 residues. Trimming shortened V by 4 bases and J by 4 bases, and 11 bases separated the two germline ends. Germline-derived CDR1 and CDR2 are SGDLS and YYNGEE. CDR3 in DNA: TGTGCCAGCAGCCTCCGGGACACAGAGACCCAGTACTTC. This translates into CASSLRDTETQYF.

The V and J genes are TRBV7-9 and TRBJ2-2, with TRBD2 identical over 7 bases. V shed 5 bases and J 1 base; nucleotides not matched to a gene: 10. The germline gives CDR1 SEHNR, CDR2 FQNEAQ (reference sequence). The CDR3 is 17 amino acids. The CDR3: CASSILGWGGNTGELFF. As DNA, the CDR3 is TGTGCCAGCAGCATCCTTGGATGGGGGGGGAACACCGGGGAGCTGTTTTTT. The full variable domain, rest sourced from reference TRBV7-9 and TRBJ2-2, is DTGVSQNPRHKITKRGQNVTFRCDPISEHNRLYWYRQTLGQGPEFLTYFQNEAQLEKSRLLSDRFSAERPKGSFSTLEIQRTEQGDSAMYLCASSILGWGGNTGELFFGEGSRLTVL.

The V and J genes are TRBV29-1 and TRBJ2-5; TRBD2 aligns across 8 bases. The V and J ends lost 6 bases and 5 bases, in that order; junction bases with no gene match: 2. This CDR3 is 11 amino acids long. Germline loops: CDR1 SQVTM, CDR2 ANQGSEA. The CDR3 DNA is TGCAGCGTGCGGGGGGCTGAGACCCAGTACTTC. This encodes CSVRGAETQYF.

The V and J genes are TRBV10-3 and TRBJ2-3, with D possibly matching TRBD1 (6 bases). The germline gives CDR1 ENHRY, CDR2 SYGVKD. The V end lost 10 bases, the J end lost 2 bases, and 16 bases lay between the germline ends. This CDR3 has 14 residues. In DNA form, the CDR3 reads TGTGCCACACGTTCCGGGGACACCACAGATACGCAGTATTTT. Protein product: CATRSGDTTDTQYF.

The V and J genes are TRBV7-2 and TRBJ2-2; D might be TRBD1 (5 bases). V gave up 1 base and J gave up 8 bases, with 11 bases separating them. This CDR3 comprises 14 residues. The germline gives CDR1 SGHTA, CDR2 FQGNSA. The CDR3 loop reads CASSLGGKVGELFF. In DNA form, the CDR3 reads TGTGCCAGCAGCTTAGGGGGCAAGGTTGGGGAGCTGTTTTTT. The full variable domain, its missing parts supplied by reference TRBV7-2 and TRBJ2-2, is GAGVSQSPSNKVTEKGKDVELRCDPISGHTALYWYRQSLGQGLEFLIYFQGNSAPDKSGLPSDRFSAERTGGSVSTLTIQRTQQEDSAVYLCASSLGGKVGELFFGEGSRLTVL.

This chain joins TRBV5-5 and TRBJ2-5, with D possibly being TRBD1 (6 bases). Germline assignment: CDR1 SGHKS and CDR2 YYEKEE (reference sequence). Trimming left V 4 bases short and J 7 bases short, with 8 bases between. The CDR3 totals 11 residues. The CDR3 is CASSLQGTQYF. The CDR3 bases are TGTGCCAGCAGCCTACAGGGGACCCAGTACTTC. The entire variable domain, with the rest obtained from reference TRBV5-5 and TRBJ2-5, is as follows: DAGVTQSPTHLIKTRGQQVTLRCSPISGHKSVSWYQQVLGQGPQFIFQYYEKEERGRGNFPDRFSARQFPNYSSELNVNALLLGDSALYLCASSLQGTQYFGPGTRLLVL.

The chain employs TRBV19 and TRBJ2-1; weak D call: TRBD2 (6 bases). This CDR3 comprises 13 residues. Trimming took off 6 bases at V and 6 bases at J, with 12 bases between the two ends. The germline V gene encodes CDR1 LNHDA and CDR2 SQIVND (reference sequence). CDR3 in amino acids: CASRRLGVNEQFF. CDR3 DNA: TGTGCCAGTAGGAGACTAGGAGTCAATGAGCAGTTCTTC. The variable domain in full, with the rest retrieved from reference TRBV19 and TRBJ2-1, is DGGITQSPKYLFRKEGQNVTLSCEQNLNHDAMYWYRQDPGQGLRLIYYSQIVNDFQKGDIAEGYSVSREKKESFPLTVTSAQKNPTAFYLCASRRLGVNEQFFGPGTRLTVL.

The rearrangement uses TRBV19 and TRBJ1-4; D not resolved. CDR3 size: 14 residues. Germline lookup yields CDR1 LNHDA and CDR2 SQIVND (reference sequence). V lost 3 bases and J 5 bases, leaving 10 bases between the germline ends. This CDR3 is CASSMRRINEKLFF. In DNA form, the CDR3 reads TGTGCCAGTAGTATGAGGCGGATAAATGAAAAACTGTTTTTT.

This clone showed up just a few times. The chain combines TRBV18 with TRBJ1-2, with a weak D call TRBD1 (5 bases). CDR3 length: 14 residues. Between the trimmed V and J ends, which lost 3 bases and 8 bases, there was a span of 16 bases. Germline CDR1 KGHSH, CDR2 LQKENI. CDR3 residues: CASSPEARAWGYTF. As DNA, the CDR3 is TGTGCCAGCTCACCCGAAGCCAGGGCCTGGGGCTACACCTTC.